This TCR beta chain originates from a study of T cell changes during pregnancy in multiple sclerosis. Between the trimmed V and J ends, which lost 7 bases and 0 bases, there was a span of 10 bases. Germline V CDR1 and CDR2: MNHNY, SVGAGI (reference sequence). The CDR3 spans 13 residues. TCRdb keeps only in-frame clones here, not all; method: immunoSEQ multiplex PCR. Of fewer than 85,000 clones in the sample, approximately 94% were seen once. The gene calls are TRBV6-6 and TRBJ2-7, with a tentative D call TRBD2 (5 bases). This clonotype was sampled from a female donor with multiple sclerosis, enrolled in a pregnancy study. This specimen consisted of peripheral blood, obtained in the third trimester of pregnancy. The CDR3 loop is CASTIGISYEQYF. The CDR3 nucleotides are TGTGCCAGCACCATCGGGATCTCCTACGAGCAGTACTTC.